The sequence of this TCR beta chain was determined in a study of blood T cells in healthy people across ages. Only one count was recorded for this clonotype. The junction departs from germline at one end; a sequencing error may be responsible. Together with a sample-barcoded 5' primer, a J-beta primer mix was included in a second PCR lasting about 6 to 11 cycles. TCRdb redid the calling of the 5' RACE reads with MiXCR, one entry per CDR3 protein. The data hold 1.5 million to 2 million distinct CDR3 sequences, with roughly two fifths observed a single time. Donors gave around 10 milliliters of peripheral blood apiece. The CDR3 is 13 residues long. CDR1 KGHDR and CDR2 SFDVKD come from the germline V gene.

What was sequenced was blood. This chain joins TRBV24-1 and TRBJ2-5; a possible D gene is TRBD1 (6 bases). This receptor was identified in a human donor in good health. The CDR3 DNA reads as TGTGCCGCCAGTGATGTCCCCGGGACAAAGCAGTACTTC. This gives the protein CAASDVPGTKQYF.